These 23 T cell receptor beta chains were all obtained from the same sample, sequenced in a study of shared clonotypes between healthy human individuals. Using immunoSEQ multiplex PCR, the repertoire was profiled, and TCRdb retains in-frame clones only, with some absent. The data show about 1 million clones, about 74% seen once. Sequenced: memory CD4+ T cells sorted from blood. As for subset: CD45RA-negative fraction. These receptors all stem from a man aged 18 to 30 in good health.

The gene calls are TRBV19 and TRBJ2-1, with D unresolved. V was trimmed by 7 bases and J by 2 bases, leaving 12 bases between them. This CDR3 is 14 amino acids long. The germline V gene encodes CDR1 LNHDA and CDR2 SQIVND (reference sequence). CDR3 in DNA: TGTGCCAGTATAGGGCCTGCCCCCTACAATGAGCAGTTCTTC. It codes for CASIGPAPYNEQFF.

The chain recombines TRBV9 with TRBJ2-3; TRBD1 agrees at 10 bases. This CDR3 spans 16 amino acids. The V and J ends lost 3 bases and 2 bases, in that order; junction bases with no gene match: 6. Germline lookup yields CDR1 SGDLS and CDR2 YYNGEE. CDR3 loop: CASSARTGGNTDTQYF. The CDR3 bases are TGTGCCAGCAGCGCTCGGACAGGGGGGAACACAGATACGCAGTATTTT.

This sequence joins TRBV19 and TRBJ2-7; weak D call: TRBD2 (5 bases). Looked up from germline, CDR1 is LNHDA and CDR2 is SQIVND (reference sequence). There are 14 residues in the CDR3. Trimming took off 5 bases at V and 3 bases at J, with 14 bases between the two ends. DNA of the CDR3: TGTGCCAGTAGTGATCGGGGTCACAACTACGAGCAGTACTTC. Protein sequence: CASSDRGHNYEQYF.

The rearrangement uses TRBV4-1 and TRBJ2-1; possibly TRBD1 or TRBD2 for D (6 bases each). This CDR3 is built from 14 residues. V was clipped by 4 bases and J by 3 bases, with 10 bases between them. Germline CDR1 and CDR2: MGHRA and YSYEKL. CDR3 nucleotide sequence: TGCGCCAGCAGCCGGGGGGCGGGCTACAATGAGCAGTTCTTC. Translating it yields CASSRGAGYNEQFF.

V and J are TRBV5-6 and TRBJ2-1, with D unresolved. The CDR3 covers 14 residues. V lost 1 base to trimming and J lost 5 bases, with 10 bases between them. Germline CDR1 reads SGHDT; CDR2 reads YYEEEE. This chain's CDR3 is CASSLTGRDNEQFF. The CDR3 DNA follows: TGTGCCAGCAGCTTGACGGGTAGGGACAATGAGCAGTTCTTC.

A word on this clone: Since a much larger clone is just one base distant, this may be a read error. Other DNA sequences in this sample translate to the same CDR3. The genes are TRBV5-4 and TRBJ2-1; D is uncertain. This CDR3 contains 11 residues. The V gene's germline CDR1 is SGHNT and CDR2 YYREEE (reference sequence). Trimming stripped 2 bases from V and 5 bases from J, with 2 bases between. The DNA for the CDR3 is TGTGCCAGCAGCTTAAACAATGAGCAGTTCTTC. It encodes CASSLNNEQFF.

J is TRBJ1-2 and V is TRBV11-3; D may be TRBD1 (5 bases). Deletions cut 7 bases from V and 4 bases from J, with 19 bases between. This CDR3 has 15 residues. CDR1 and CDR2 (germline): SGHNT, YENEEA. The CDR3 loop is CASTDQIPGSYGYTF. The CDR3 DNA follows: TGTGCCAGCACCGATCAAATCCCAGGGAGCTATGGCTACACCTTC.

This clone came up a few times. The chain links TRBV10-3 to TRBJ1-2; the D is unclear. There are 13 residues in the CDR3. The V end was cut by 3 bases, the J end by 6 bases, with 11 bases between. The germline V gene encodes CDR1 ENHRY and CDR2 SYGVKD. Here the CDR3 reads CAISEVGFNGYTF. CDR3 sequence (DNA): TGTGCCATCAGTGAAGTAGGGTTCAATGGCTACACCTTC.

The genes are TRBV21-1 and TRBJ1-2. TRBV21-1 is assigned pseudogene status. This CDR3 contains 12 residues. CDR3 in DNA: TGTGCCAGCAGCGGAAGATACTATGGCTACACCTTC. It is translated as CASSGRYYGYTF.

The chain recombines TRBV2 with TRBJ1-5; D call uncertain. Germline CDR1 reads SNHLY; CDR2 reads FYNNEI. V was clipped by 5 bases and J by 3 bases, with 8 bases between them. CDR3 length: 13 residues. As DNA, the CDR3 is TGTGCCAGCAGTCTGGAGTACAATCAGCCCCAGCATTTT. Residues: CASSLEYNQPQHF.

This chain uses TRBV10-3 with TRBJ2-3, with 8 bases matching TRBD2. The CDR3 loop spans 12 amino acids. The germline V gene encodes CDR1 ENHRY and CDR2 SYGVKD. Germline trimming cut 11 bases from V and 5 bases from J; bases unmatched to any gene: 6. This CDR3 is CAAKSGRDTQYF. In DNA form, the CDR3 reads TGTGCCGCTAAAAGCGGGAGAGATACGCAGTATTTT.

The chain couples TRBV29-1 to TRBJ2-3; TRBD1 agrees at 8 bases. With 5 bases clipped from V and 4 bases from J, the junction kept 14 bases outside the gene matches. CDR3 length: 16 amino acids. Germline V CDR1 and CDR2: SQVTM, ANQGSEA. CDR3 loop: CSVHIFGQGAADTQYF. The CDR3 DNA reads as TGCAGCGTTCACATTTTCGGGCAGGGGGCCGCAGATACGCAGTATTTT.

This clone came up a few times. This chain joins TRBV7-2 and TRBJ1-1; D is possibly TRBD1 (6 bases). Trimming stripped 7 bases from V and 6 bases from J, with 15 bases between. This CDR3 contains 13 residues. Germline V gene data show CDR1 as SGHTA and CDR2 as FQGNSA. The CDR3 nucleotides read TGTGCCAGCACCCTCACAGGGAGTGCTGAAGCTTTCTTT. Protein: CASTLTGSAEAFF.

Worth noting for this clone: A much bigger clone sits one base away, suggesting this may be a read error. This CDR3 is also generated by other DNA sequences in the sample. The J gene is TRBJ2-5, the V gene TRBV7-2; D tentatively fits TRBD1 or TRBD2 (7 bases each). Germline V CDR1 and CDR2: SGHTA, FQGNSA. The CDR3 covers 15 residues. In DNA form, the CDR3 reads TGTGCTAGCAGCTTATCGAGGGGGCGGGAGGAGACCCAGTACTTC. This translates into CASSLSRGREETQYF.

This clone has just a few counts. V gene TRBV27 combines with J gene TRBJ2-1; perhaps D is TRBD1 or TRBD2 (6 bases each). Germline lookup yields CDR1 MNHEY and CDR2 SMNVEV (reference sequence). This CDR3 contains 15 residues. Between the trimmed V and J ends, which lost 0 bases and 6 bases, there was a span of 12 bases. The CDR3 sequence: CASSLSWGAGNEQFF. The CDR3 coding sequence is TGTGCCAGCAGTTTATCCTGGGGGGCTGGCAATGAGCAGTTCTTC.

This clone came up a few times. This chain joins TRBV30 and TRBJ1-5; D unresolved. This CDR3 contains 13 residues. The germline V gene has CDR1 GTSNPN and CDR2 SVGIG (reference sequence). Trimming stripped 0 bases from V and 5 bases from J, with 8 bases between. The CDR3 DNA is TGTGCCTGGAGTGTAAAATGGGATCAGCCCCAGCATTTT. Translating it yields CAWSVKWDQPQHF.

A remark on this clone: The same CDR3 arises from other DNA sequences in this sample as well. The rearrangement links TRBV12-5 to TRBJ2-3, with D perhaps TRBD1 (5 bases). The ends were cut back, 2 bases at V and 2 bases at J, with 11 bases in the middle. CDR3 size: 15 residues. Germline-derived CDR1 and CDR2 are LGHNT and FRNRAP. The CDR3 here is CASGLSAGSTDTQYF. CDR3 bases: TGTGCTAGTGGTTTGTCGGCAGGGTCCACAGATACGCAGTATTTT.

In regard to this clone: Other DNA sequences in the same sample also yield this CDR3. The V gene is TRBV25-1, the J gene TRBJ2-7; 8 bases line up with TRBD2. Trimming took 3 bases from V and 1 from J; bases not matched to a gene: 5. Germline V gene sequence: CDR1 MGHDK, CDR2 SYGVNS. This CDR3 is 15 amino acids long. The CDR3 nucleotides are TGTGCCAGCAGTGAGCCCACTAGCGGATCCTACGAGCAGTACTTC. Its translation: CASSEPTSGSYEQYF.

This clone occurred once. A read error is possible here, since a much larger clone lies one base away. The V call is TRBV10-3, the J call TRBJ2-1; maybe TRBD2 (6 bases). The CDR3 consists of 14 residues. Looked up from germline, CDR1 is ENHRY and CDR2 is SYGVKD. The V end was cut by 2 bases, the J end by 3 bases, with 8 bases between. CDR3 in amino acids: CAISEPEGYNEQFF. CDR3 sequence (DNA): TGTGCCATCAGTGAGCCGGAGGGCTACAATGAGCAGTTCTTC.

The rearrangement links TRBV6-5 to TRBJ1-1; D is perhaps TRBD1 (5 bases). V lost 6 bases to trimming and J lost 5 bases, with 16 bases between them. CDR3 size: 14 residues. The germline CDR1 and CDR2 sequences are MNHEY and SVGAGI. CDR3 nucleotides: TGTGCCAGCAGGCCGGGGGGGGAGAATACTGAAGCTTTCTTT. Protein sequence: CASRPGGENTEAFF.

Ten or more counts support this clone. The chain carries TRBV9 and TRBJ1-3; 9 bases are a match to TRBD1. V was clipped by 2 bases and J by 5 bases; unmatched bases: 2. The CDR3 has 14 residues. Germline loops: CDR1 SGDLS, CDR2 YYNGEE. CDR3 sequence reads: CASSVGTGRNTIYF. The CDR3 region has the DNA TGTGCCAGCAGCGTCGGGACAGGGCGAAACACCATATATTTT.

CDR3 region: CASSDRGRSNYGYTF. Written as DNA, the CDR3 is TGTGCCAGTAGTGATAGGGGGAGATCTAACTATGGCTACACCTTC. This chain joins TRBV19 and TRBJ1-2; a weak D match, TRBD1 (6 bases). The germline V and J ends were trimmed by 5 bases and 0 bases, with 13 bases remaining between them. Germline V gene sequence: CDR1 LNHDA, CDR2 SQIVND (reference sequence). There are 15 residues in the CDR3.

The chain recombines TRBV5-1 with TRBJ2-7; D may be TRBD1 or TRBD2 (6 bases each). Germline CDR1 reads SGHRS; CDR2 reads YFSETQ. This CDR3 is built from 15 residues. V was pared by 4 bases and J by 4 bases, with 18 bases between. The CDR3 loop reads CASSREKQGWYEQYF. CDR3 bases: TGCGCCAGCAGCCGGGAGAAGCAGGGGTGGTACGAGCAGTACTTC.